This T cell receptor (beta chain) is from a study of control samples from healthy donors and cancer patients. The CDR3 loop spans 15 amino acids. V gave up 5 bases and J gave up 3 bases, with 17 bases separating them. CDR1 is SGHDT, CDR2 YYEEEE, per germline. Libraries were prepared by immunoSEQ multiplex PCR; TCRdb keeps only in-frame clonotypes and omits some of them. The profile shows about 80,000 clones, around 83% of them singletons. The chain carries TRBV5-6 and TRBJ1-2; D is perhaps TRBD1 (5 bases). Input material: PBMCs. The clonotype comes from a man aged 55 to 69 with head and neck cancer. The CDR3 coding sequence is TGTGCCAGCAGGTACACTCCGGGACTGGACTATGGCTACACCTTC. It specifies CASRYTPGLDYGYTF.